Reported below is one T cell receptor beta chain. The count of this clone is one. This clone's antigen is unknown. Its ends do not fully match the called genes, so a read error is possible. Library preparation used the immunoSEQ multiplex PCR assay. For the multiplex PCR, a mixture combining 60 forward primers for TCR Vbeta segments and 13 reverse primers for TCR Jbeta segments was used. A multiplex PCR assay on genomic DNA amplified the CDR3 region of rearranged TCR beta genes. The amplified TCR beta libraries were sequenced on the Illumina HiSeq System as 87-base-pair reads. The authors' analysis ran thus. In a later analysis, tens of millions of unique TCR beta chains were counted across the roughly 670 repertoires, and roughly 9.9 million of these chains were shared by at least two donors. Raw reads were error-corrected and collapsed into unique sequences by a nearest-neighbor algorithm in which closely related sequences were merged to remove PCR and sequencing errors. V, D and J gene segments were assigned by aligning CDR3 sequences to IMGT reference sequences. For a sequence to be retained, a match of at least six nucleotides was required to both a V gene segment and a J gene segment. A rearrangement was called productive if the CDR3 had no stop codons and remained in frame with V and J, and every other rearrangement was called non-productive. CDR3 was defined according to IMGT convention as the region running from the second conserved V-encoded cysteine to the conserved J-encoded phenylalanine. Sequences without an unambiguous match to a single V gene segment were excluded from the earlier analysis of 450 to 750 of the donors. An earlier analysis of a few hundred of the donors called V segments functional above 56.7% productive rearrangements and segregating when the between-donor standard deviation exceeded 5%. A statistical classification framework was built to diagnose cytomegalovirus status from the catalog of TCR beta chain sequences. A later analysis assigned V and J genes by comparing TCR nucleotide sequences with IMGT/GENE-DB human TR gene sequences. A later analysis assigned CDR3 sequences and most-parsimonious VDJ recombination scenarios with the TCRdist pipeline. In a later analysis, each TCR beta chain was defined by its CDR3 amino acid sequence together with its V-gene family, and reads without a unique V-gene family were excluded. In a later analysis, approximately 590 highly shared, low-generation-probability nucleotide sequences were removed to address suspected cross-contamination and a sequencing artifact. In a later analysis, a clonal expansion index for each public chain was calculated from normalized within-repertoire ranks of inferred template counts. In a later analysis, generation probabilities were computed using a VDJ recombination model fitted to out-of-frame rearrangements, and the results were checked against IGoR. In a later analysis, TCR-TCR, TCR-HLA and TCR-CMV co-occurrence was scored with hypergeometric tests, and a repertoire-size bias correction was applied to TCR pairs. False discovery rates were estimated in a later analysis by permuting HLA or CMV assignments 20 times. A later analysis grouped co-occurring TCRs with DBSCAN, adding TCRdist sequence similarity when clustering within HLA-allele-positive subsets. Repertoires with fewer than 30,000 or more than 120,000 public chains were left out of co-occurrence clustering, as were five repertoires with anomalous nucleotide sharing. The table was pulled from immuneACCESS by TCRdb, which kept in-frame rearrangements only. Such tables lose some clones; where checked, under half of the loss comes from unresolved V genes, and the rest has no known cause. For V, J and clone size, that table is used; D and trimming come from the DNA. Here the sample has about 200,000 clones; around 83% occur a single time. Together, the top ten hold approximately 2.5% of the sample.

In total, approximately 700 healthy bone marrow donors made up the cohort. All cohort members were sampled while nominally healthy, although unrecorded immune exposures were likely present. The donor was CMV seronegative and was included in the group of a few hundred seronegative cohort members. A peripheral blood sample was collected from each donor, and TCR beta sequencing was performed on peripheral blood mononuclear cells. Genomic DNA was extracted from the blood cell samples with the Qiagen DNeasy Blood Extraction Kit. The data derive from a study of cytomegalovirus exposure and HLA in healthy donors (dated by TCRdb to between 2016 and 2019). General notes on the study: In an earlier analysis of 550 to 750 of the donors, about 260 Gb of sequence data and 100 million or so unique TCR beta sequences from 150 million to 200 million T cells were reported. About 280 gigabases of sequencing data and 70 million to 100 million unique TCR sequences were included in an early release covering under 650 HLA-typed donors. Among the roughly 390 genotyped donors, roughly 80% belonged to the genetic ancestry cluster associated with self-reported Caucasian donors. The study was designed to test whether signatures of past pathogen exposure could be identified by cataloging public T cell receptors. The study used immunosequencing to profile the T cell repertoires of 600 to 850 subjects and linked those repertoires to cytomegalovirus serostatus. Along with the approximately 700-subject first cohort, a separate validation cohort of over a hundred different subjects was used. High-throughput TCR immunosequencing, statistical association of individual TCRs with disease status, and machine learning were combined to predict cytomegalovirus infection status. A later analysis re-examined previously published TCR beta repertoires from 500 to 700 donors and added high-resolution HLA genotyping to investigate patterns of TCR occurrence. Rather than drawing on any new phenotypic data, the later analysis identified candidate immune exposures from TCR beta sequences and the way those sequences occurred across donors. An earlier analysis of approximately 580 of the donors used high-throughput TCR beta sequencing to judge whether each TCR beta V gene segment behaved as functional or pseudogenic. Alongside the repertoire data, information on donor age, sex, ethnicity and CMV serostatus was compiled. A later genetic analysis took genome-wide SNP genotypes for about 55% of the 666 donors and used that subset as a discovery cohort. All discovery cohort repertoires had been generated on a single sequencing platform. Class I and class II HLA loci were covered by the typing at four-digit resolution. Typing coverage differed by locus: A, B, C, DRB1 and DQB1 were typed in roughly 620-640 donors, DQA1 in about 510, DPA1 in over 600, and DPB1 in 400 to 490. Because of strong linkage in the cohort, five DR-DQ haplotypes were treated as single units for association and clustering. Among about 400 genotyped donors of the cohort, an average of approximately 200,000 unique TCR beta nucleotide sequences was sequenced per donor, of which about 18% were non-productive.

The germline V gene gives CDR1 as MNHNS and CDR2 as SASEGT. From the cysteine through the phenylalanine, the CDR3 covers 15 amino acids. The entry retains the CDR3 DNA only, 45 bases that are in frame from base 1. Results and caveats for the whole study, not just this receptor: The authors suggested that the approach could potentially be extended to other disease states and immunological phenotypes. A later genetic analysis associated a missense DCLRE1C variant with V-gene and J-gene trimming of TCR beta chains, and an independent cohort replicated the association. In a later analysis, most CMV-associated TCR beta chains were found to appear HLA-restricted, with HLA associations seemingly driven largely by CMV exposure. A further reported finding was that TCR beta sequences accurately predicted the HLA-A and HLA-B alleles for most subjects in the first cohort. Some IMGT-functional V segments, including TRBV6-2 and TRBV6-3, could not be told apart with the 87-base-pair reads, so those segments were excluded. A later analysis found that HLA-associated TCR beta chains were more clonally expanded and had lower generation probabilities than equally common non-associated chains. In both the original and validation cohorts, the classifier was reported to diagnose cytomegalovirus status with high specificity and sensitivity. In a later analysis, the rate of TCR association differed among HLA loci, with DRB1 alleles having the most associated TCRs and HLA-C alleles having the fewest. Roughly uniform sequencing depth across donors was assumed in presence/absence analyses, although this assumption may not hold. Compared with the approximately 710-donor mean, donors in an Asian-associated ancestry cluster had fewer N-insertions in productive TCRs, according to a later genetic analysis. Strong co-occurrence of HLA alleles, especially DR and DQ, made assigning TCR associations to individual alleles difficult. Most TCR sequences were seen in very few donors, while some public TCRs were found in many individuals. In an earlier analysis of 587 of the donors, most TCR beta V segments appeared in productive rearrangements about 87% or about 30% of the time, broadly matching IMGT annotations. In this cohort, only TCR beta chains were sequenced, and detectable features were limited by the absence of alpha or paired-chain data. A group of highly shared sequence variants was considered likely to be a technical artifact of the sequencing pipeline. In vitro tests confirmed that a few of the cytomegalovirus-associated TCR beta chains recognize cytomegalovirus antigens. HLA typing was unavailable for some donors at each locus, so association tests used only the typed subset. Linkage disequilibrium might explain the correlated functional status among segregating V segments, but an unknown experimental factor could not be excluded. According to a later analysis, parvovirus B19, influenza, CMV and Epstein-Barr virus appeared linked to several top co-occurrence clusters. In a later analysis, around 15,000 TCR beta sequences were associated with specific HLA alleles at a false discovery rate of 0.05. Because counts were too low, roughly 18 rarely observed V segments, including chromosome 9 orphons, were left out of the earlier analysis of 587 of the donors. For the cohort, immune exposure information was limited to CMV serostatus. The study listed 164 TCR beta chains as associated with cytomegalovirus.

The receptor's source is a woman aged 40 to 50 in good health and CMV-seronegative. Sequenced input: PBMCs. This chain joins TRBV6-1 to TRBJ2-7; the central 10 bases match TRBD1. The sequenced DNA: TGTGCCAGCAGAGAAACCGGGACAGGGGTTGACGAGCGGTACTTC. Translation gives CASRETGTGVDERYF.